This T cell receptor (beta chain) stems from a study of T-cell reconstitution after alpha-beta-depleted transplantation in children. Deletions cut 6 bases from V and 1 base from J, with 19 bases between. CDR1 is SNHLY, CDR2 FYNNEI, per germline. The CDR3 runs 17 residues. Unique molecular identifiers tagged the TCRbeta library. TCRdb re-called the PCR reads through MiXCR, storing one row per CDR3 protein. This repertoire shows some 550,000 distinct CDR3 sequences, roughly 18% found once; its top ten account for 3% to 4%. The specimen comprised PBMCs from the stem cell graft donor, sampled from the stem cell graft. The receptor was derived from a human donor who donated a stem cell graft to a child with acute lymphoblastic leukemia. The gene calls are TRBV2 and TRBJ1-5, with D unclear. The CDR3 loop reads CASSHLGSFQSNQPQHF. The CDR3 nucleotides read TGTGCCAGCAGCCACCTGGGAAGTTTTCAGAGCAATCAGCCCCAGCATTTT.